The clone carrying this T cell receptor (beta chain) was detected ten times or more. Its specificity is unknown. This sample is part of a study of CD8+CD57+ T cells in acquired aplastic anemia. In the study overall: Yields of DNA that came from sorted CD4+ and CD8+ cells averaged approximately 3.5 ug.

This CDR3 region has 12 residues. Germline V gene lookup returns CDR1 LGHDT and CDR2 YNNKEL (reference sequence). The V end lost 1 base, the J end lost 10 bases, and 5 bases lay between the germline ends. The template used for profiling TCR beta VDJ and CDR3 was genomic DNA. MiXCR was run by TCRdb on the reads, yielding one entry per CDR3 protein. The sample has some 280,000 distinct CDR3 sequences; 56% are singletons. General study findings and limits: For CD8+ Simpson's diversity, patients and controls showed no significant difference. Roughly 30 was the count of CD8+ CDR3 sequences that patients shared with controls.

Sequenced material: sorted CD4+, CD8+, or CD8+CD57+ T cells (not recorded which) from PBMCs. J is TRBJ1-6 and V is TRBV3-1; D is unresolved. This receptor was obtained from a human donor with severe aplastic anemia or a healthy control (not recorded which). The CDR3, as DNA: TGTGCCAGCAGCCAAGTAGCCTCACCCCTCCACTTT. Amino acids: CASSQVASPLHF.